This TCR beta chain was captured in a study of cytomegalovirus exposure and HLA in healthy donors. The length of the CDR3 is 22 residues. V lost 5 bases and J lost 0; bases outside the gene matches: 22. Germline V gives CDR1 MNHEY, CDR2 SMNVEV (reference sequence). The PCR contained 60 Vbeta and 13 Jbeta primers. Using immunoSEQ multiplex PCR, the repertoire was profiled, and TCRdb retains in-frame clones only, with some absent. The data show 130,000 or so clones, roughly 70% seen once. This TCR was sampled from a woman between 35 and 50 years old in good health and CMV-seropositive. The chain uses TRBV27 and TRBJ2-6; 7 bases are shared with TRBD1. Sequencing was performed on PBMCs. CDR3 nucleotides: TGTGCCAGCAGTCCTAAGGGCGACCGGTGGCAGGGGGTCCTCTCTGGGGCCAACGTCCTGACTTTC. Translation: CASSPKGDRWQGVLSGANVLTF.